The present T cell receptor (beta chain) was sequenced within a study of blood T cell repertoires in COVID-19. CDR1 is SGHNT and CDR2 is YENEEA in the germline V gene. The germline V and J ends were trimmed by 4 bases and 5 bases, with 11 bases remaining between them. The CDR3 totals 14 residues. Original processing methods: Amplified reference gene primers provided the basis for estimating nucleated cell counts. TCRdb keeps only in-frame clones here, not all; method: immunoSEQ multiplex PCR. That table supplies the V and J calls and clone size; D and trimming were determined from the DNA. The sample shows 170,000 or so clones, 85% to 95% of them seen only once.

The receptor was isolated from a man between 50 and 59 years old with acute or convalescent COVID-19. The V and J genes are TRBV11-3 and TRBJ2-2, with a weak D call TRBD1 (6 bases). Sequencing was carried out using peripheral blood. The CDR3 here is CASSSGGRTGELFF. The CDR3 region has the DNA TGTGCCAGCAGCTCTGGGGGCCGGACCGGGGAGCTGTTTTTT.